These 7 T cell receptor beta chains were sequenced from one sample in a study of T cells after somatic rescue of genetic block. Clones were read by immunoSEQ multiplex PCR, and TCRdb kept only the in-frame ones, dropping some. The sample consists of around 100,000 clones, 75% to 95% of them appearing once. The sample consisted of peripheral blood mononuclear cells (PBMCs). Receptors were obtained from a woman in her late teens or twenties.

This chain joins TRBV30 and TRBJ1-1; D possibly corresponds to TRBD1 (5 bases). The CDR3 extends over 14 amino acids. V dropped 1 base and J dropped 5 bases, with 14 bases sitting between them. Germline CDR1 GTSNPN, CDR2 SVGIG (reference sequence). CDR3 in DNA: TGTGCCTGGAGTGGGCATAGGGGAAATACTGAAGCTTTCTTT. This sequence encodes CAWSGHRGNTEAFF. Complete variable domain (other parts from reference TRBV30 and TRBJ1-1): SQTIHQWPATLVQPVGSPLSLECTVEGTSNPNLYWYRQAAGRGLQLLFYSVGIGQISSEVPQNLSASRPQDRQFILSSKKLLLSDSGFYLCAWSGHRGNTEAFFGQGTRLTVV.

V usage is TRBV15 and J usage is TRBJ1-5; D perhaps matches TRBD1 (5 bases). The V end was cut by 0 bases, the J end by 5 bases, with 8 bases between. The CDR3 sequence is 14 residues long. Looked up from germline, CDR1 is LNHNV and CDR2 is YYDKDF (reference sequence). The DNA for the CDR3 is TGTGCCACCAGCAGAGATTTGGGGGATCAGCCCCAGCATTTT. It is translated as CATSRDLGDQPQHF.

The chain has TRBV6-5 and TRBJ1-6, with D possibly matching TRBD1 (5 bases). In germline, CDR1 is MNHEY, CDR2 SVGAGI. CDR3 length: 14 amino acids. Trimming took off 10 bases at V and 7 bases at J, with 17 bases between the two ends. The CDR3 sequence: CATLSGRANSPLHF. The CDR3 DNA is TGTGCCACCCTCTCGGGACGGGCGAATTCACCCCTCCACTTT.

CDR3 nucleotides: TGTGCCAGCAGCTCGGGGACAGGCAAACTACAGCCCCAGCATTTT. It is translated as CASSSGTGKLQPQHF. This rearrangement joins TRBV7-9 to TRBJ1-5, with 8 nucleotides matching TRBD1. The ends lost 4 bases at V and 7 bases at J; junction bases unmatched: 9. The CDR3 runs to 15 residues. Germline V gene data show CDR1 as SEHNR and CDR2 as FQNEAQ (reference sequence).

This chain connects TRBV7-6 to TRBJ2-7; 7 nucleotides match TRBD1. The CDR3 is 16 amino acids. Germline trimming cut 5 bases from V and 5 bases from J; bases unmatched to any gene: 15. Germline lookup yields CDR1 SGHVS and CDR2 FNYEAQ. The CDR3 region has the DNA TGTGCCAGCAGCGCCCGCTTGAACAGGGGATTTGACGAGCAGTACTTC. Protein sequence: CASSARLNRGFDEQYF.

This clone was observed a few times. As DNA, the CDR3 is TGCGCCGCGTGGGGGCCCAACTATGGCTACACCTTC. This encodes CAAWGPNYGYTF. The chain links TRBV4-1 to TRBJ1-2, with D perhaps TRBD1 (6 bases). CDR1 and CDR2 from the germline V gene are MGHRA and YSYEKL. The CDR3 runs to 12 residues. Trimming took off 11 bases at V and 2 bases at J, with 12 bases between the two ends.

The chain uses TRBV27 and TRBJ1-3; no firm D call. V was cut by 4 bases and J by 3 bases, with 10 bases left in between. The CDR3 totals 14 residues. From germline, CDR1 is MNHEY and CDR2 SMNVEV (reference sequence). In DNA, the CDR3 is TGTGCCAGCAGTTATACCCGGAATGGAAACACCATATATTTT. It specifies CASSYTRNGNTIYF.